The sequence of this TCR beta chain was determined in a study of blood T cell repertoires in COVID-19. Methods used by the authors: Amplifying reference gene primers gave estimates of nucleated cell counts. TCRdb's copy holds only in-frame clones and misses some; the assay was immunoSEQ multiplex PCR. The V and J calls and clone size were taken over from that table, and D and trimming were inferred from the DNA. The data show about 42,000 clones, about 91% seen once. Trimming left V 4 bases short and J 1 base short, with 22 bases between. CDR1 SGHTA and CDR2 FQGNSA come from the germline V gene. The CDR3 has 18 residues.

The rearrangement links TRBV7-2 to TRBJ1-1; TRBD1 might be the D (5 bases). This TCR came from a human donor in a cohort sampled during active COVID-19. The sequenced material came from peripheral blood. CDR3 protein: CASSSNLPRQLTNTEAFF. The CDR3, as DNA: TGTGCCAGCAGCTCCAACCTCCCTCGACAGTTAACGAACACTGAAGCTTTCTTT.